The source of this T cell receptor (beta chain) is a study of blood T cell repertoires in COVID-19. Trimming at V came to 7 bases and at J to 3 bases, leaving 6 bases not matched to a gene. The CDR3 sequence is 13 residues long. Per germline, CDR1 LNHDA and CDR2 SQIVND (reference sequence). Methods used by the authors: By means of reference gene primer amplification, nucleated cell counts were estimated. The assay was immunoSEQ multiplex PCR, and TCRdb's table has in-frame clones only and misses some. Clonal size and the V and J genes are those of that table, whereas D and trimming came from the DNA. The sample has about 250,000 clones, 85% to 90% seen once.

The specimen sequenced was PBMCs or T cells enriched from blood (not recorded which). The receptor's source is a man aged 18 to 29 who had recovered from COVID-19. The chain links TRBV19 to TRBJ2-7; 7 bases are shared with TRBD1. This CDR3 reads CASMLTGSYEQYF. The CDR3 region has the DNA TGTGCCAGTATGCTGACAGGGAGCTACGAGCAGTACTTC.